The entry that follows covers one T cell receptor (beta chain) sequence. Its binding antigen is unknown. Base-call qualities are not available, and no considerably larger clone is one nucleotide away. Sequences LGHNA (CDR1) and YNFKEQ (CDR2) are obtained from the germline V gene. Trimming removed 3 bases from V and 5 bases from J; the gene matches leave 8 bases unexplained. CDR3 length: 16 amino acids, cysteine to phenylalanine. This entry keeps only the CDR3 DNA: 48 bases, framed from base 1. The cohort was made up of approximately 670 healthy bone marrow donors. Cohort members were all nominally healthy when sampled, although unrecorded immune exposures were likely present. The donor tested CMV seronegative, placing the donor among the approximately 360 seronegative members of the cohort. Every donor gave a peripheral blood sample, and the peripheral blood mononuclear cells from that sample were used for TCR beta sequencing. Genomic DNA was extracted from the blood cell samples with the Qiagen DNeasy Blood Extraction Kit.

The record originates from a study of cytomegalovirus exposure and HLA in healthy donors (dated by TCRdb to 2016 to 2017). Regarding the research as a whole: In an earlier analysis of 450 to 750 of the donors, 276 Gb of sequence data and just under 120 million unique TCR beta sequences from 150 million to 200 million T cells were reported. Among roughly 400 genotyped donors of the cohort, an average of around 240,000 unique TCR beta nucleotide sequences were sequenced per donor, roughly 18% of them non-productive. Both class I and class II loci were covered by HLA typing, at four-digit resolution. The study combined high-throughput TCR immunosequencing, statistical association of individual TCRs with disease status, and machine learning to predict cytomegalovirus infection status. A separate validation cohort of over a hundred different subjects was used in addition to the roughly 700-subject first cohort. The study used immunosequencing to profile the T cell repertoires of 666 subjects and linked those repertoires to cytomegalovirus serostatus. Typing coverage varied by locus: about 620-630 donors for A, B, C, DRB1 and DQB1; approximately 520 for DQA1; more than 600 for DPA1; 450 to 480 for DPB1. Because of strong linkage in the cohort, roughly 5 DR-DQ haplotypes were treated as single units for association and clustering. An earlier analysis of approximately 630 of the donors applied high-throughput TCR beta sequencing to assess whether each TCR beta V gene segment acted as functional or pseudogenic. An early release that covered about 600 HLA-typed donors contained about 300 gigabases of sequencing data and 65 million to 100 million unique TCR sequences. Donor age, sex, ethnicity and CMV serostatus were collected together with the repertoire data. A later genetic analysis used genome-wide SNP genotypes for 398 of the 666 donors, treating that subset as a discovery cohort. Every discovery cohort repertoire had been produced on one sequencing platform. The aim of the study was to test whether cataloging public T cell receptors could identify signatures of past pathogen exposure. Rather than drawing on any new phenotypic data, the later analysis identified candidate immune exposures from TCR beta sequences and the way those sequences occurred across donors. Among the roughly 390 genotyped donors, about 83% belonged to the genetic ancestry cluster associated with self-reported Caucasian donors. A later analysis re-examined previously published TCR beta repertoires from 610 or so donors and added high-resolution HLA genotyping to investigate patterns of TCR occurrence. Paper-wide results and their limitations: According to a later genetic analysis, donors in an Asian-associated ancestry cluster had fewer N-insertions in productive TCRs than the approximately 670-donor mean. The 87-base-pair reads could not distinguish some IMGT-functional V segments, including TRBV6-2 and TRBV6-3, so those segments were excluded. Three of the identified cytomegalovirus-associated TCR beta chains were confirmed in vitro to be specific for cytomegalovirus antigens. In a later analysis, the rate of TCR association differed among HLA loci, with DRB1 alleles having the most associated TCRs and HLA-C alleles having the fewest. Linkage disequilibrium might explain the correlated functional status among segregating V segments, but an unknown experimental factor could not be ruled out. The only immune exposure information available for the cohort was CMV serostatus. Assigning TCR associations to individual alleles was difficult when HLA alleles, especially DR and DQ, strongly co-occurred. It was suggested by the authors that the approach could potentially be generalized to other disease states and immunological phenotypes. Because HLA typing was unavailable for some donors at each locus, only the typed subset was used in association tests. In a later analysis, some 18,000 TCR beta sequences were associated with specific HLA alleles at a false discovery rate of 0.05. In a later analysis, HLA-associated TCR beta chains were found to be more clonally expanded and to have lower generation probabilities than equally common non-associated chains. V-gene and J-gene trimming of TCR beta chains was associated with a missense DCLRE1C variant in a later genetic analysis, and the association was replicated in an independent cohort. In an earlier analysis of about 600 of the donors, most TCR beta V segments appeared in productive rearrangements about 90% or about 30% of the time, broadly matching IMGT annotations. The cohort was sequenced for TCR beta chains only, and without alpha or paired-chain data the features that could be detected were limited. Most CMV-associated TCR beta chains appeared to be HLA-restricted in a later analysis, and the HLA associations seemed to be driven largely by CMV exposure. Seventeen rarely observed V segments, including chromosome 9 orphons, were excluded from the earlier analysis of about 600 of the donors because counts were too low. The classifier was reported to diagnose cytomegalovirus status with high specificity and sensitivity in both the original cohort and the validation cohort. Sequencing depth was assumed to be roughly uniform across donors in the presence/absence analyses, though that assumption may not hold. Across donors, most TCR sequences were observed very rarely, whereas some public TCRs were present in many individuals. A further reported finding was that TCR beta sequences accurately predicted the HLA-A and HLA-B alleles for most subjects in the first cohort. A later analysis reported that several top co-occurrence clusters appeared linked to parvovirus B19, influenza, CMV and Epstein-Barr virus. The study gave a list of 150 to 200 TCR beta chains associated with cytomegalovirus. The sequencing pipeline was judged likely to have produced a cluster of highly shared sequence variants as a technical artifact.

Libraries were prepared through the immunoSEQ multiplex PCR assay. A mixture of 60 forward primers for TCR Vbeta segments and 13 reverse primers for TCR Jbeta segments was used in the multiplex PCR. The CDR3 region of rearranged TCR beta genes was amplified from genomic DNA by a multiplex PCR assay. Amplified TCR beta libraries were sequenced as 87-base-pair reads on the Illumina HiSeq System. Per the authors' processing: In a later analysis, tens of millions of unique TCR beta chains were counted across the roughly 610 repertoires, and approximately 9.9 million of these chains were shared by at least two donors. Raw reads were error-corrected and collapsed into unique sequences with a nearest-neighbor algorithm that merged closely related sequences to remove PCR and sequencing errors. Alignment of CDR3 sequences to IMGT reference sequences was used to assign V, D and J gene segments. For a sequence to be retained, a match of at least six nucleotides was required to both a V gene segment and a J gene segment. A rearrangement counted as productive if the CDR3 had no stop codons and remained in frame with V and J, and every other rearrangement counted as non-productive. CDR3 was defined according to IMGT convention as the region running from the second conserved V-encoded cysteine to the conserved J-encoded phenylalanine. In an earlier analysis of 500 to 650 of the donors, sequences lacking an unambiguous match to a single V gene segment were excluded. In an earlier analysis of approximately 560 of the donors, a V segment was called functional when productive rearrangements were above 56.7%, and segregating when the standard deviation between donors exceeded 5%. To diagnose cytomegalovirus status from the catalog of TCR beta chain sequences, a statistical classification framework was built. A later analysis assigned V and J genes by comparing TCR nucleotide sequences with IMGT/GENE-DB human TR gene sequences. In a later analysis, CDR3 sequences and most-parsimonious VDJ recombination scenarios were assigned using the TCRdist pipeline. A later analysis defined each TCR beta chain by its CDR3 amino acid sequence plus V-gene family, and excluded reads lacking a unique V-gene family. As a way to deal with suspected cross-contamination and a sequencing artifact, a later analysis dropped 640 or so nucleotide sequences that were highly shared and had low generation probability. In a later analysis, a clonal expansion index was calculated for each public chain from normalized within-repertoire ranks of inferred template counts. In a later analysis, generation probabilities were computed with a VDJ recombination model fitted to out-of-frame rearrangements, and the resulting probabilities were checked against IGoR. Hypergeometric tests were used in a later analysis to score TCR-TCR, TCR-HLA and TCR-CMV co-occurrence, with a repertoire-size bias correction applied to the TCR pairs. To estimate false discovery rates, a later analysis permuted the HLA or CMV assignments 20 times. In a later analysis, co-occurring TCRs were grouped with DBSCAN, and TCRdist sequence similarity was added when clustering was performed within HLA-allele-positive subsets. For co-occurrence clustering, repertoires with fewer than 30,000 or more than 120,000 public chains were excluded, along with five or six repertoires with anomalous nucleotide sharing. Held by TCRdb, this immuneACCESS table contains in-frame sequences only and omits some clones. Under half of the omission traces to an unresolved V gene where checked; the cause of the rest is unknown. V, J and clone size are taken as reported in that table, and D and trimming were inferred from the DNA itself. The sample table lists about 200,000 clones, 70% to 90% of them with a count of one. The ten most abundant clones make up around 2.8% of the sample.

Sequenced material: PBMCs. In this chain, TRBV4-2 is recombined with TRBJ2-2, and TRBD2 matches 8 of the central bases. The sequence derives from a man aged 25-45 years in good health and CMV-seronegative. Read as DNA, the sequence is TGTGCCAGCAGCCAGAAACTAGCGGCGGGAACCGGGGAGCTGTTTTTT. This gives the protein CASSQKLAAGTGELFF.